A selection of T cell receptor beta chains follows, all from one sample in a study of blood T cell repertoires in COVID-19. TCRdb keeps only in-frame clones here, not all; method: immunoSEQ multiplex PCR. The data contain a few hundred thousand clones, 85% to 90% of them singletons. The sequenced material came from peripheral blood. These receptors were taken from a man aged 55 to 69 who had recovered from COVID-19. CDR3s leave out the opening cysteine and the closing phenylalanine or tryptophan. A D gene is named only where the DNA matches it firmly.

>13|TRBD2|TRBJ2-2|TRBV24-1
ATSVTSPNTGELF
>11|.|TRBJ1-1|TRBV30
AWRRGLNTEAF
>14|.|TRBJ1-1|TRBV19
ASSSLSGGLNTEAF
>12|.|TRBJ1-6|TRBV2
ASSREVSISPLH
>12|TRBD1|TRBJ2-7|TRBV5-4
ASSFRDRVNEQY
>14|.|TRBJ1-1|TRBV9
ASSVVLGGGSTEAF
>13|TRBD1|TRBJ2-1|TRBV19
ASSQDRAYYNEQF
>11|TRBD1|TRBJ1-1|TRBV27
ASSRQGGAEAF
>11|.|TRBJ2-1|TRBV6-4
ASSHNAGYEQF
>12|.|TRBJ2-7|TRBV4-2
ASSPGHRSYEQY
>16|TRBD2|TRBJ2-4|TRBV18
ASSSSGGLRSAKNIQY
>12|.|TRBJ2-2|TRBV30
AWKLGHRTGELF
>12|.|TRBJ2-7|TRBV3-1/TRBV3-2
ASSRSPEVSPED
>15|TRBD2|TRBJ2-1|TRBV5-4
ASRPGGAGGEVGEQF
>13|.|TRBJ1-1|TRBV6-4
ASSRDFLPGSEAF
>11|TRBD1|TRBJ1-2|TRBV12-3/TRBV12-4
ASSWDSGYGYT
>12|TRBD1|TRBJ2-5|TRBV5-1
ASSFGQGLETQY
>12|.|TRBJ2-3|TRBV28
ASNDPGHTDTQY
>14|TRBD1|TRBJ2-3|TRBV24-1
ATSDHRDSSTDTQY
>13|.|TRBJ1-2|TRBV10-3
AISESGGAFYGYT
>13|.|TRBJ2-1|TRBV4-1
ASSQRLSSYNEQF